Listed here is a single T cell receptor beta chain. Antigen unknown. The data were taken from a study of T cells expressing NK-cell markers. Study details: There were seven HCMV-seropositive donors and one seronegative donor among the eight sequenced.

This CDR3 comprises 15 residues. Per germline, CDR1 SGHRS and CDR2 YFSETQ. Whole-study results and caveats: In several donors, these clonotypes also led the CD3+CD56-NKG2C+ fraction.

The authors made TCR beta cDNA libraries by 5'RACE template switching. This switching added a universal primer site and UMIs. One entry per CDR3 protein, without DNA, is what TCRdb gives after re-calling the 5' RACE reads. Its clone listing holds roughly 430,000 distinct CDR3 sequences. V and J are TRBV5-1 and TRBJ2-5; checking the TCRdb D call of TRBD2 is not possible without DNA. This sequence originates from a woman aged 18-69 years in good health. Sequenced: blood T cells: a sorted CD56 or NKG2C T cell subset, CD4+ or CD8+ T cells, or bulk PBMC T cells (not recorded which). This CDR3 reads CASSFSGGVLETQYF.